The 13 T cell receptor beta chains listed next were all sequenced from one sample in a study of blood T cell repertoires in COVID-19. Produced via immunoSEQ multiplex PCR; TCRdb's table is partial and in-frame only. The sample lists some 330,000 clones; approximately 84% were seen once. Sequencing input: PBMCs or T cells enriched from blood (not recorded which). These receptors were obtained from a man aged 25-45 years who had recovered from COVID-19.

The table lists this clone with a few counts. The V gene is TRBV27, the J gene TRBJ2-5; D is unclear. The V end was cut by 6 bases, the J end by 0 bases, with 8 bases between. From germline, CDR1 is MNHEY and CDR2 SMNVEV (reference sequence). The CDR3 is made up of 13 amino acids. Written as DNA, the CDR3 is TGTGCCAGCAGGCTCGACAACCAAGAGACCCAGTACTTC. This sequence encodes CASRLDNQETQYF.

The chain has TRBV11-3 and TRBJ1-1, with D uncertain. V lost 5 bases, J lost 7 bases, and 23 bases lay in between. In germline, CDR1 is SGHNT, CDR2 YENEEA. CDR3 length equals 16 residues. The CDR3 nucleotides are TGTGCCAGCAGCCCTGGGGAGGGTCAGGCTTTAAGTGAAGCTTTCTTT. Protein sequence: CASSPGEGQALSEAFF.

A remark on this clone: The sample holds other DNA sequences that translate to the same CDR3. V is TRBV19 and J is TRBJ1-1; no definite D call. The V gene lost 3 bases and the J gene lost 2 bases, with 10 bases spanning the gap. Germline V lookup: CDR1 LNHDA, CDR2 SQIVND (reference sequence). This CDR3 is 14 amino acids long. Here the CDR3 DNA reads TGTGCCAGTAGTATCGCGGCCGGCAACACTGAAGCTTTCTTT. Translated: CASSIAAGNTEAFF.

This clone is a singleton in its sample. This chain links TRBV5-1 with TRBJ2-7; 8 bases map to TRBD2. Trimming removed 0 bases from V and 1 base from J; junction bases left unmatched: 3. CDR1 is SGHRS, CDR2 YFSETQ, per germline. The CDR3 consists of 15 residues. CDR3 bases: TGCGCCAGCAGCTTGGTCGGGGGGGAATCCTACGAGCAGTACTTC. The encoded protein is CASSLVGGESYEQYF.

V and J are TRBV28 and TRBJ1-1, with 8 bases that match TRBD1. Losses at the gene ends were 4 bases for V and 3 bases for J; bases not matched to a gene: 19. CDR1 is MDHEN and CDR2 is SYDVKM in the germline V gene. This CDR3 is built from 19 residues. The CDR3 nucleotides read TGTGCCAGCAGTTCTACAGCCCCTGGACAGGGTTGGGGCGACACTGAAGCTTTCTTT. This translates into CASSSTAPGQGWGDTEAFF.

The chain has TRBV25-1 and TRBJ1-1; no reliable D call. The CDR3 is 11 amino acids. V was clipped by 11 bases and J by 3 bases, with 10 bases between them. CDR1 and CDR2 from the germline V gene are MGHDK and SYGVNS. In DNA, the CDR3 is TGTGCCGTAAGGAGGGACACTGAAGCTTTCTTT. It is translated as CAVRRDTEAFF.

V and J are TRBV5-6 and TRBJ2-2, with 10 bases aligning to TRBD1. The germline V gene encodes CDR1 SGHDT and CDR2 YYEEEE. Trimming cost V 4 bases and J 4 bases; bases outside gene matches: 7. CDR3 length: 16 amino acids. CDR3 amino acids: CASSPGTGDGTGELFF. The CDR3 DNA follows: TGTGCCAGCAGCCCGGGGACAGGGGATGGCACCGGGGAGCTGTTTTTT.

This clone was seen a single time. This chain uses TRBV7-9 with TRBJ2-3; 9 bases are shared with TRBD1. The germline V gene encodes CDR1 SEHNR and CDR2 FQNEAQ (reference sequence). This CDR3 region has 15 residues. V lost 1 base to trimming and J lost 4 bases; unmatched junction nucleotides: 3. Here the CDR3 DNA reads TGTGCCAGCAGCTTAGAGGGACAGGGTCCAGATACGCAGTATTTT. Protein sequence: CASSLEGQGPDTQYF.

This clone was picked up a small number of times. The V gene is TRBV18, the J gene TRBJ2-7; 8 bases are a match to TRBD1. Germline V CDR1 and CDR2: KGHSH, LQKENI. This CDR3 has 14 residues. The V and J ends lost 3 bases and 2 bases, in that order; junction bases with no gene match: 3. The CDR3, as DNA: TGTGCCAGCTCACCGACGACAGGGGCCTACGAGCAGTACTTC. Protein product: CASSPTTGAYEQYF.

This chain uses TRBV3-1 (or the pseudogene TRBV3-2) with TRBJ1-2, with 10 bases matching TRBD1. V dropped 3 bases and J dropped 8; count of bases not matched to a gene: 9. Germline V gives CDR1 LGHDT, CDR2 YNNKEL (reference sequence). The CDR3 has 15 residues. CDR3 coding DNA: TGTGCCAGCAGCCAGTCGGACAGGGGGTCACTCGGCTACACCTTC. Amino acids: CASSQSDRGSLGYTF.

The J gene is TRBJ2-3, the V gene TRBV24-1, with TRBD2 matching 7 bases. V lost 7 bases to trimming and J lost 4 bases; unmatched junction nucleotides: 7. The CDR3 extends over 14 amino acids. CDR1 is KGHDR and CDR2 is SFDVKD in the germline V gene. CDR3 coding DNA: TGTGCCACCAGCCACCGGGGGGTAGCAGATACGCAGTATTTT. Translating gives CATSHRGVADTQYF.

The rearrangement uses TRBV7-9 and TRBJ2-1, with D uncertain. CDR1 and CDR2 (germline): SEHNR, FQNEAQ (reference sequence). The CDR3 runs 13 residues. V lost 1 base, J lost 7 bases, and 8 bases lay in between. The CDR3 nucleotides read TGTGCCAGCAGCTTAGTTGCTAGAAATGAGCAGTTCTTC. This codes for CASSLVARNEQFF. Combining the CDR3 with reference TRBV7-9 and TRBJ2-1 gives the whole variable domain DTGVSQNPRHKITKRGQNVTFRCDPISEHNRLYWYRQTLGQGPEFLTYFQNEAQLEKSRLLSDRFSAERPKGSFSTLEIQRTEQGDSAMYLCASSLVARNEQFFGPGTRLTVL.

This clone was recorded only once. The chain employs TRBV7-8 and TRBJ2-5; D is unclear. The length of the CDR3 is 14 residues. Trimming left V 3 bases short and J 7 bases short, with 15 bases between. Looked up from germline, CDR1 is SGHVS and CDR2 is FQNEAQ. The CDR3 DNA follows: TGTGCCAGCAGCTTCCTCGCCCGGTCTGGGACCCAGTACTTC. Protein sequence: CASSFLARSGTQYF.